What follows describes a single TCR beta chain. In this sample, this clonotype turned up a few times. It has no known antigen specificity. The input lacks base qualities; no much larger clone sits a single base away. The sample's treatment or condition label, decoded: in vitro stimulation with specific CMV peptide epitopes to enrich CMV-specific T cells. The data were produced on an Illumina HiSeq 1500. Starting from the raw public reads, TCRdb applied fastp trimming at Q25, assembled clones with MiXCR and retained in-frame beta chains. Every CDR3 protein is listed once, alongside the most common genes and DNA of its rows. The sample table records 700,000 to 900,000 distinct CDR3 sequences; approximately 32% of these occur just once. Around 12% of the sample goes to the ten largest clones. The data stem from a study of T cell repertoires in cytomegalovirus infection (dated by TCRdb to the late 2010s). Background for the entire study: The peptide stimulations were aimed at well-studied HLA-B-restricted epitopes as well as recently identified HLA-C-restricted CMV epitopes, whose presentation resists viral immunomodulation. Donor HLA type was relevant to the analysis, as public TCR beta signatures indicated carriage of CMV infection together with the matching HLA type. Summary of the overall study and its limitations: In both this cohort and an independent roughly 350-donor cohort, the cumulative frequency of public TCR beta family members distinguished carriers of CMV infection plus the relevant HLA type. The ex vivo response was dominated by HLA-C-restricted CMV-specific TCR beta clonotypes, which also provided the single most frequent clonotype in two of eight donors.

The CDR3, from cysteine to phenylalanine, totals 14 residues. The kept DNA is CDR3 alone, 42 bases in frame from the first base. Relative to germline, V is 5 bases shorter and J is 6 bases shorter, with 13 bases between their ends. The rearrangement combines TRBV12-3 or TRBV12-4 with TRBJ1-4, and the D gene may be TRBD1, 6 bases matching. This TCR derives from a human donor in good health (CMV status not recorded). Some clones in this sample may be carry-over from other donors' samples. The material sequenced was cultured CD8+ T cells from PBMCs, taken from culture after CMV antigen stimulation. The sequenced DNA: TGTGCCAGCAGTCGAGGGGGGATCGATGAAAAACTGTTTTTT. This is translated as CASSRGGIDEKLFF.